These T cell receptor beta chains were read from a single sample in a study of T cell responses to AZD1222 COVID-19 vaccine. Produced via immunoSEQ multiplex PCR; TCRdb's table is partial and in-frame only. The repertoire holds about 140,000 clones, with roughly 88% as singletons. The sequences come from peripheral blood, collected on day 0 of AZD1222 vaccination. These receptors all stem from an adult in good health. Each CDR3 is given with its conserved first and last residue. D genes are given only for firm matches. Not every row has a clone size; where given, it reads once, few, many or a size class.

v_gene: TRBV6-1; d_gene: -; j_gene: TRBJ2-2; abundance: -; CDR3nt: TGTGCCAGCAGTGAATGGGGGGCGGGGGAGCTGTTTTTT; CDR3aa: CASSEWGAGELFF
v_gene: TRBV7-9; d_gene: -; j_gene: TRBJ2-7; abundance: -; CDR3nt: TGTGCCAGCAGCTTAGCGCAAACAGTCGTCGAGCAGTACTTC; CDR3aa: CASSLAQTVVEQYF
v_gene: TRBV5-4; d_gene: -; j_gene: TRBJ1-1; abundance: -; CDR3nt: TGTGCCAGCAGCTTGGTCCAGAGTTCCACTGAAGCTTTCTTT; CDR3aa: CASSLVQSSTEAFF
v_gene: TRBV14; d_gene: -; j_gene: TRBJ1-6; abundance: -; CDR3nt: TGTGCCAGCAGCCAGAGGACAGAGAGTAATTCACCCCTCCACTTT; CDR3aa: CASSQRTESNSPLHF
v_gene: TRBV11-3; d_gene: TRBD2; j_gene: TRBJ2-1; abundance: -; CDR3nt: TGTGCCAGCAGCTTAGGAGGACTAGCGATTACGAATGAGCAGTTCTTC; CDR3aa: CASSLGGLAITNEQFF
v_gene: TRBV7-6; d_gene: -; j_gene: TRBJ2-2; abundance: once; CDR3nt: TGTGCCAGCAGGGGACCCAGGAACACCGGGGAGCTGTTTTTT; CDR3aa: CASRGPRNTGELFF
v_gene: TRBV12-3/TRBV12-4; d_gene: TRBD2; j_gene: TRBJ2-3; abundance: few; CDR3nt: TGTGCCAGCAGTGGCCTAGCGGGGGGGCCGTATTTT; CDR3aa: CASSGLAGGPYF
v_gene: TRBV5-4; d_gene: -; j_gene: TRBJ1-1; abundance: -; CDR3nt: TGTGCCAGCAGCTCCCGGGGGCAGGGAAACACTGAAGCTTTCTTT; CDR3aa: CASSSRGQGNTEAFF
v_gene: TRBV12-3/TRBV12-4; d_gene: -; j_gene: TRBJ1-1; abundance: -; CDR3nt: TGTGCCAGCAGCTATCTTTCCACTGAAGCTTTCTTT; CDR3aa: CASSYLSTEAFF
v_gene: TRBV29-1; d_gene: -; j_gene: TRBJ2-1; abundance: few; CDR3nt: TGCAGCGCCGGAAGAGGAGATGAGCAGTTCTTC; CDR3aa: CSAGRGDEQFF
v_gene: TRBV28; d_gene: -; j_gene: TRBJ2-5; abundance: -; CDR3nt: TGTGCCAGCAGTTTACTCAGAGAGACCCAGTACTTC; CDR3aa: CASSLLRETQYF
v_gene: TRBV11-2; d_gene: -; j_gene: TRBJ2-7; abundance: -; CDR3nt: TGTGCCAGCAGCTTAGATATGGTACAGCGCCTCTACGAGCAGTACTTC; CDR3aa: CASSLDMVQRLYEQYF
v_gene: TRBV9; d_gene: -; j_gene: TRBJ2-7; abundance: -; CDR3nt: TGTGCCAGCAGCGTAGGCCCAGGAGGCTTCTCCGACGTGCAGTACTTC; CDR3aa: CASSVGPGGFSDVQYF
v_gene: TRBV6-5; d_gene: -; j_gene: TRBJ1-3; abundance: -; CDR3nt: TGTGCCAGCTGGGAATGGACTGGAAACACCATATATTTT; CDR3aa: CASWEWTGNTIYF
v_gene: TRBV3-1/TRBV3-2; d_gene: -; j_gene: TRBJ1-1; abundance: -; CDR3nt: TGTGCCAGCAGCCCCTCCGGGGTGAACACTGAAGCTTTCTTT; CDR3aa: CASSPSGVNTEAFF
v_gene: TRBV5-4; d_gene: -; j_gene: TRBJ1-2; abundance: -; CDR3nt: TGTGCCAGCAGCTTGAAGGAAGTCGAGTATGGCTACACCTTC; CDR3aa: CASSLKEVEYGYTF
v_gene: TRBV12-1; d_gene: -; j_gene: TRBJ1-1; abundance: -; CDR3nt: TGTGCCAGCAGCGAACAGGACAGGGCCACTGAAGCTTTCTTT; CDR3aa: CASSEQDRATEAFF
v_gene: TRBV7-8; d_gene: -; j_gene: TRBJ2-3; abundance: -; CDR3nt: TGTGCCAGCAGCTTAGCGGATCCTAGCACAGATACGCAGTATTTT; CDR3aa: CASSLADPSTDTQYF
v_gene: TRBV21-1; d_gene: -; j_gene: TRBJ1-3; abundance: -; CDR3nt: TGTGCCAGCAGCAAAGAGGAGTGGGGACTTGTCCCCCTCTCTGGAAACACCATATATTTT; CDR3aa: CASSKEEWGLVPLSGNTIYF
v_gene: TRBV19; d_gene: TRBD1; j_gene: TRBJ2-7; abundance: -; CDR3nt: TGTGCCAGTAGTATGAGACCCGGGACAGTCTCCTACGAGCAGTACTTC; CDR3aa: CASSMRPGTVSYEQYF
v_gene: TRBV6-2/TRBV6-3; d_gene: -; j_gene: TRBJ1-3; abundance: -; CDR3nt: TGTGCCAGCAGCCCTGAGCAGGGGAGGATGCGTCTAGGAAACACCATATATTTT; CDR3aa: CASSPEQGRMRLGNTIYF
v_gene: TRBV15; d_gene: -; j_gene: TRBJ2-3; abundance: -; CDR3nt: TGTGCCACCAGCCCGGGCGATACGCAGTATTTT; CDR3aa: CATSPGDTQYF
v_gene: TRBV5-4; d_gene: TRBD1; j_gene: TRBJ1-4; abundance: -; CDR3nt: TGTGCCAGCAGCTTAGCAGGGGGCAGTAATGAAAAACTGTTTTTT; CDR3aa: CASSLAGGSNEKLFF
v_gene: TRBV15; d_gene: -; j_gene: TRBJ2-7; abundance: -; CDR3nt: TGTGCCACCAGCAGAGACCGGGGGCTCACCTACGAGCAGTACTTC; CDR3aa: CATSRDRGLTYEQYF
v_gene: TRBV6-5; d_gene: TRBD1; j_gene: TRBJ1-4; abundance: -; CDR3nt: TGTGCCAGCAGTCGACAGGGATCTAATGAAAAACTGTTTTTT; CDR3aa: CASSRQGSNEKLFF
v_gene: TRBV6-1; d_gene: -; j_gene: TRBJ1-1; abundance: -; CDR3nt: TGTGCCAGCAGTGAACGGGCAGCCATGAACACTGAAGCTTTCTTT; CDR3aa: CASSERAAMNTEAFF